A single sample gave rise to the 3 T cell receptor beta chains below, sequenced in a study of brain metastases from non-small cell lung cancer. The repertoire was sequenced with immunoSEQ multiplex PCR; TCRdb's copy has only in-frame clones and lacks some. The sample holds more than 1,500 clones, around four fifths seen once. The source material was primary lung tumor tissue. The origin of the receptors is a donor at least 40 years old with non-small cell lung cancer.

The rearrangement joins TRBV7-6 to TRBJ2-1; 8 nucleotides align to TRBD1. The CDR3 is made up of 15 amino acids. Germline values: CDR1 SGHVS, CDR2 FNYEAQ. J was trimmed by 13 bases and V by 4 bases; bases with no gene match: 15. The CDR3 loop is CASSSSTGTGLEQFF. In DNA form, the CDR3 reads TGTGCCAGCAGCTCTTCGACCGGGACAGGCCTTGAACAGTTCTTC.

The V gene is TRBV9, the J gene TRBJ2-7; unclear D gene. There are 14 residues in the CDR3. V lost 4 bases and J lost 1, with 12 bases in between. The germline V gene encodes CDR1 SGDLS and CDR2 YYNGEE. The DNA for the CDR3 is TGTGCCAGCAGCCCTGGTGCTGGATCCTACGAGCAGTACTTC. The encoded protein is CASSPGAGSYEQYF.

The V gene is TRBV15, the J gene TRBJ2-5, with 12 bases aligning to TRBD2. CDR1 is LNHNV, CDR2 YYDKDF, per germline (reference sequence). Trimming took 3 bases from V and 5 from J; bases not matched to a gene: 4. CDR3 length: 15 residues. The CDR3 nucleotides read TGTGCCACCAGCAGGACTAGCGGGGGATCGGAGACCCAGTACTTC. Its translation: CATSRTSGGSETQYF.